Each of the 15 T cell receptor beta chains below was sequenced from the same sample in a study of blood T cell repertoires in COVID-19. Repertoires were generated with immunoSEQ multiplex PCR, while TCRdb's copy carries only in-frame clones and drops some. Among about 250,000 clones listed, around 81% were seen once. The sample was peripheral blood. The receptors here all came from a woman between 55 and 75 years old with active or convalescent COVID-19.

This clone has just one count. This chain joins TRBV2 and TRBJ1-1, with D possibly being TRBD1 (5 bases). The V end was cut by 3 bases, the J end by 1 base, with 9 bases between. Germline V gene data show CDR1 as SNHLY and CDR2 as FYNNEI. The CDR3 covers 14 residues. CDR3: CASSDLGGNTEAFF. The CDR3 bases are TGTGCCAGCAGTGATCTGGGGGGGAACACTGAAGCTTTCTTT.

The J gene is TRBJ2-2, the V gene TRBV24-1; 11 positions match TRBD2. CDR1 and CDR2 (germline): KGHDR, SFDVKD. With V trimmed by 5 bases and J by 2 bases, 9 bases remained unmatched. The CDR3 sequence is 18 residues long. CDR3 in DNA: TGTGCCACCAGTGCGGCAGCCGGGACTAGCGGCAACACCGGGGAGCTGTTTTTT. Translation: CATSAAAGTSGNTGELFF.

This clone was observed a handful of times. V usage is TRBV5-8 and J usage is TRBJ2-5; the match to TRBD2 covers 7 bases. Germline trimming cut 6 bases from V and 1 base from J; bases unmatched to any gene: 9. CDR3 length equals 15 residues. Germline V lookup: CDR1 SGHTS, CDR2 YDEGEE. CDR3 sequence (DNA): TGTGCCAGCAAGACTTGGGGGAGGGCCCAAGAGACCCAGTACTTC. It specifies CASKTWGRAQETQYF.

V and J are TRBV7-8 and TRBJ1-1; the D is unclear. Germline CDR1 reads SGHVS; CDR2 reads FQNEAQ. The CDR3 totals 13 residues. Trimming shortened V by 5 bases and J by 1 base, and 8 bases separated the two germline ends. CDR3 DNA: TGTGCCAGCAGCCCACAGACGAACACTGAAGCTTTCTTT. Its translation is CASSPQTNTEAFF. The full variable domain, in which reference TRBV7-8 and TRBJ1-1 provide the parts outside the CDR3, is GAGVSQSPRYKVAKRGQDVALRCDPISGHVSLFWYQQALGQGPEFLTYFQNEAQLDKSGLPSDRFFAERPEGSVSTLKIQRTQQEDSAVYLCASSPQTNTEAFFGQGTRLTVV.

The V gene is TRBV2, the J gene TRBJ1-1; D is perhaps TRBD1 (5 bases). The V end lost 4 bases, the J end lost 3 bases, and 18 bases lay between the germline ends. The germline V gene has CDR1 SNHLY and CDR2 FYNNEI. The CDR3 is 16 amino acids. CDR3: CASSAPRGALDTEAFF. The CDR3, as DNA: TGTGCCAGCAGTGCGCCTCGTGGGGCGTTGGACACTGAAGCTTTCTTT.

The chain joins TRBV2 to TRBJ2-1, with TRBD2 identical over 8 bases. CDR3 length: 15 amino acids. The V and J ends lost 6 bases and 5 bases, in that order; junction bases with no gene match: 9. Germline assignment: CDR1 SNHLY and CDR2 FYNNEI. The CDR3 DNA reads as TGTGCCAGCAGCCCAACCCGGACTAGCCACAATGAGCAGTTCTTC. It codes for CASSPTRTSHNEQFF.

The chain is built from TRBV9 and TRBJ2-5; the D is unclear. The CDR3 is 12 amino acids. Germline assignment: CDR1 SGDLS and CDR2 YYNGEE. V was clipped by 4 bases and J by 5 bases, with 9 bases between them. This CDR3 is CASSTGGETQYF. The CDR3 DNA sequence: TGTGCCAGCAGCACGGGTGGGGAGACCCAGTACTTC. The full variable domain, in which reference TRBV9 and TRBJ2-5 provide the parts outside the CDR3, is DSGVTQTPKHLITATGQRVTLRCSPRSGDLSVYWYQQSLDQGLQFLIQYYNGEERAKGNILERFSAQQFPDLHSELNLSSLELGDSALYFCASSTGGETQYFGPGTRLLVL.

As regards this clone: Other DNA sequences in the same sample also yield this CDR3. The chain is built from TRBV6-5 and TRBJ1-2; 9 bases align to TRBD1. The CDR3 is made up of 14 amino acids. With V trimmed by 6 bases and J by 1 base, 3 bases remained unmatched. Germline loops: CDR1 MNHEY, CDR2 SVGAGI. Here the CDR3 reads CASRPTGGNYGYTF. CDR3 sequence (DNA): TGTGCCAGCAGACCGACAGGGGGTAACTATGGCTACACCTTC.

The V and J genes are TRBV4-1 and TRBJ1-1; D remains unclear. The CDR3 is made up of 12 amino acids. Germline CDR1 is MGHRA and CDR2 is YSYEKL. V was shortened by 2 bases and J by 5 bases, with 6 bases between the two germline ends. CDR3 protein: CASSQPRTEAFF. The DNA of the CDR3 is TGCGCCAGCAGCCAACCCAGAACTGAAGCTTTCTTT.

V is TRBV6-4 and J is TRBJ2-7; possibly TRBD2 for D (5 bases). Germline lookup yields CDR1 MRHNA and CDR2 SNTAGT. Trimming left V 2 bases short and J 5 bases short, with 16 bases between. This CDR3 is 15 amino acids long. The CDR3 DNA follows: TGTGCCAGCAGTGACGGGCGGGCCCCGCATGACGAGCAGTACGTC. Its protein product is CASSDGRAPHDEQYV.

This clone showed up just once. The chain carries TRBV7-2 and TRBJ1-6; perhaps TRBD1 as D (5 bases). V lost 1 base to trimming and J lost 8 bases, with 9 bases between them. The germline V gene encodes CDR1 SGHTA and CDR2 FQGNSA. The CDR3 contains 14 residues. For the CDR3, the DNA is TGTGCCAGCAGCTTAGGCAGGGTGGATTCACCCCTCCACTTT. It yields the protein CASSLGRVDSPLHF.

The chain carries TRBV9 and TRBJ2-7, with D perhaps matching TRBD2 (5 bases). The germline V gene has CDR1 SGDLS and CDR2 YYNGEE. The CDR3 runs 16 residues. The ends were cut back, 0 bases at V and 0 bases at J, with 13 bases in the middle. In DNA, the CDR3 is TGTGCCAGCAGCGTAGGCGGCGGGTTGAGCTCCTACGAGCAGTACTTC. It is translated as CASSVGGGLSSYEQYF.

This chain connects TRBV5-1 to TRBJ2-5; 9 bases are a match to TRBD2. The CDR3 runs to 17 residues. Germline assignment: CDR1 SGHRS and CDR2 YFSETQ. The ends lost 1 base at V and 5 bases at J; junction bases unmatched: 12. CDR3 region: CASSLSGVAGGGETQYF. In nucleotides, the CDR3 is TGCGCCAGCAGCTTGAGCGGAGTGGCGGGAGGGGGTGAGACCCAGTACTTC.

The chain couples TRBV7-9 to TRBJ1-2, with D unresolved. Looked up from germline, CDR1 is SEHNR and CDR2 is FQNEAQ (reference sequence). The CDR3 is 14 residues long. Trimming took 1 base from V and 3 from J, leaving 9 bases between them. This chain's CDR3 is CASSLGYEDYGYTF. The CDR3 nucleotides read TGTGCCAGCAGCTTAGGGTATGAGGACTATGGCTACACCTTC.

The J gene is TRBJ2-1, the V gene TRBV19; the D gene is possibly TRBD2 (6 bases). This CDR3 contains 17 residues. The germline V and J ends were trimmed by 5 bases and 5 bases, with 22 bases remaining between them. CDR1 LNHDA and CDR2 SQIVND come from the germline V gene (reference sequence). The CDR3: CASSPPLARGVHNEQFF. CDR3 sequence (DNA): TGTGCCAGTAGTCCCCCGCTCGCGCGCGGGGTCCACAATGAGCAGTTCTTC.